A single sample gave rise to the 4 T cell receptor beta chains below, sequenced in a study of blood T cell repertoires in COVID-19 (dated by TCRdb to between 2020 and 2021). The library was produced with the immunoSEQ multiplex PCR assay. Imported from immuneACCESS, the table was reduced by TCRdb to in-frame sequences with V and J called. These copies leave out some clones; in studies compared against another copy, an unresolved V gene accounts for under half, and the cause of the remainder is not known. In all, the sample holds fewer than 120,000 clones, and around 89% of those were seen once. Clones ranked in the top ten supply 3% to 4% of the sample. The source material was peripheral blood. The receptors come from a woman aged 50 to 60 with acute or convalescent COVID-19.

CDR3 in DNA: TGTGCCAGCAGCTTAGGGACAGGGTCCTACGAGCAGTACTTC. Translating it yields CASSLGTGSYEQYF. The chain recombines TRBV7-2 with TRBJ2-7, with 8 bases lining up with TRBD1. Germline V gene sequence: CDR1 SGHTA, CDR2 FQGNSA. Trimming cost V 1 base and J 1 base; bases outside gene matches: 0. There are 14 residues in the CDR3.

V usage is TRBV24-1 and J usage is TRBJ2-3, with 14 bases aligning to TRBD2. CDR1 KGHDR and CDR2 SFDVKD come from the germline V gene. The CDR3 contains 19 residues. The ends lost 3 bases at V and 2 bases at J; junction bases unmatched: 9. CDR3 in amino acids: CATSDGSLGLAGVTDTQYF. In DNA form, the CDR3 reads TGTGCCACCAGTGATGGCAGCCTGGGACTAGCGGGAGTCACAGATACGCAGTATTTT.

The chain carries TRBV18 and TRBJ2-7; TRBD2 agrees at 8 bases. Trimming removed 5 bases from V and 3 bases from J; junction bases left unmatched: 3. The germline V gene has CDR1 KGHSH and CDR2 LQKENI. The CDR3 has 13 residues. CDR3: CASSKGLGYEQYF. CDR3 DNA sequence: TGTGCCAGCTCAAAGGGACTAGGCTACGAGCAGTACTTC. Looking up the rest from reference TRBV18 and TRBJ2-7 gives the full variable domain: NAGVMQNPRHLVRRRGQEARLRCSPMKGHSHVYWYRQLPEEGLKFMVYLQKENIIDESGMPKERFSAEFPKEGPSILRIQQVVRGDSAAYFCASSKGLGYEQYFGPGTRLTVT.

The chain employs TRBV28 and TRBJ2-3; no firm D call. The germline V gene encodes CDR1 MDHEN and CDR2 SYDVKM. The length of the CDR3 is 16 residues. The V end was cut by 1 base, the J end by 0 bases, with 11 bases between. For the CDR3, the DNA is TGTGCCAGCAGTTTATTCTCGTATCCTAGCACAGATACGCAGTATTTT. This encodes CASSLFSYPSTDTQYF.